This TCR beta chain came from a study of cytomegalovirus exposure and HLA in healthy donors. For this clone: Its antigen is as yet unknown.

Findings and limits, study-wide: Both high specificity and high sensitivity reportedly marked the classifier's diagnosis of cytomegalovirus status.

Amplification used 60 Vbeta primers and 13 Jbeta primers. Data came from immunoSEQ multiplex PCR; TCRdb stores just in-frame clones and leaves some out. The sample includes around 150,000 clones, just under 80% of them seen just once. This CDR3 has 16 amino acids. Germline CDR1 reads SGHNT; CDR2 reads YENEEA. The V gene end was trimmed by 5 bases and the J gene end by 6 bases; junction bases not matched to a gene: 13. The receptor's source is a man aged 25-40 years in good health. The rearrangement uses TRBV11-3 and TRBJ2-4, with 7 bases matching TRBD1. Input material: PBMCs. The CDR3 loop reads CASSPNRGTASNIQYF. The CDR3 DNA is TGTGCCAGCAGCCCTAACAGGGGTACTGCGTCAAACATTCAGTACTTC. Supplemented by reference TRBV11-3 and TRBJ2-4, the full variable domain reads EAGVVQSPRYKIIEKKQPVAFWCNPISGHNTLYWYLQNLGQGPELLIRYENEEAVDDSQLPKDRFSAERLKGVDSTLKIQPAELGDSAVYLCASSPNRGTASNIQYFGAGTRLSVL.